The T cell receptor beta chain described here comes from a study of T cells in Graves' hyperthyroidism and ophthalmopathy. The overall study: Before treatment of any kind, peripheral blood was taken at initial diagnosis.

RNA transcripts provided the source from which TCR beta CDR3 regions were amplified. During a first-round RT-PCR of the TCR CDR3, the HTBI primer set was used. TCRdb re-called the multiplex PCR reads with MiXCR, one entry per CDR3 protein. This sample has around 300,000 distinct CDR3 sequences, with roughly 20% found just once. Trimming pared 6 bases from V and 5 bases from J, leaving 7 bases between. CDR3 length: 11 amino acids. Germline-derived CDR1 and CDR2 are MNHNS and SASEGT. This clonotype was counted only a few times. Its antigen remains unidentified. The study, taken as a whole, reports: Appearing also in blood were most of the thyroid clonotypes expanded above 0.001.

The gene calls are TRBV6-1 and TRBJ1-1; no definite D call. Sequencing used blood. The sequence came from a man aged 30 to 45 with Graves' ophthalmopathy. The CDR3 sequence: CASSPRTEAFF. The DNA for the CDR3 is TGTGCCAGCAGCCCTAGGACTGAAGCTTTCTTT.